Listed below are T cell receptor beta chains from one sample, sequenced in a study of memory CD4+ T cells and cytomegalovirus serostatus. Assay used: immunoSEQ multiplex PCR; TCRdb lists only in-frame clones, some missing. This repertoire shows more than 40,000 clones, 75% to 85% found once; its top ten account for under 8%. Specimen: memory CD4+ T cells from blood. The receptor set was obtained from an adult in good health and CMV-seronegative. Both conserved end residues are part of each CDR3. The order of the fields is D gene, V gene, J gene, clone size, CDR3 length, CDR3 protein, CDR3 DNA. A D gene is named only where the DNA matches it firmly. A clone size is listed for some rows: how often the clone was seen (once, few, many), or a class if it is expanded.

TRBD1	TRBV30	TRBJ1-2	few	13	CAWSRTGPYGYTF	TGTGCCTGGAGTCGGACAGGTCCTTATGGCTACACCTTC
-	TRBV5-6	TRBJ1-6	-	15	CASSPDLRYNSPLHF	TGTGCCAGCAGCCCGGATTTACGATATAATTCACCCCTCCACTTT
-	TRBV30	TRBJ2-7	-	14	CAWRPRGITYEQYF	TGTGCCTGGAGGCCTCGGGGGATAACCTACGAGCAGTACTTC
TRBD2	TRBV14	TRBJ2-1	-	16	CASSPLLAGGRNEQFF	TGTGCCAGCAGCCCCCTACTAGCGGGAGGCCGAAATGAGCAGTTCTTC
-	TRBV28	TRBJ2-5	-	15	CASSLVRGGQETQYF	TGTGCCAGCAGTTTGGTCAGGGGAGGCCAAGAGACCCAGTACTTC
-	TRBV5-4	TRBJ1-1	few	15	CASSAPLGRETEAFF	TGTGCCAGCAGCGCACCCCTCGGACGGGAGACTGAAGCTTTCTTT
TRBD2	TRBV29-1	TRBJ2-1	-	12	CSTLLTSHEQFF	TGCAGCACCCTTCTGACTAGCCATGAGCAGTTCTTC
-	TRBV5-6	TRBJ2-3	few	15	CASSLTSYLTDTQYF	TGTGCCAGCAGCTTAACTAGTTATCTGACAGATACGCAGTATTTT
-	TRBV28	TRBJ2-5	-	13	CASSEGAVETQYF	TGTGCCAGCAGTGAGGGAGCCGTGGAGACCCAGTACTTC
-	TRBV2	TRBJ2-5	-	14	CASSDGGNKETQYF	TGTGCCAGCAGTGATGGCGGGAATAAGGAGACCCAGTACTTC
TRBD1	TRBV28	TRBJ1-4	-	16	CASRDRGVTRSEKLFF	TGTGCCAGCAGAGACAGGGGAGTCACTCGGAGTGAAAAACTGTTTTTT
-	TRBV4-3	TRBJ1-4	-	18	CASSQVVAGGRPGEKLFF	TGCGCCAGCAGCCAAGTTGTAGCAGGTGGGAGGCCCGGTGAAAAACTGTTTTTT
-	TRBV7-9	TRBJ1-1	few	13	CASSQKGETEAFF	TGTGCCAGCAGTCAAAAGGGTGAAACTGAAGCTTTCTTT
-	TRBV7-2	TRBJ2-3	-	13	CASSLEAGDTQYF	TGTGCCAGCAGCTTAGAGGCGGGAGATACGCAGTATTTT
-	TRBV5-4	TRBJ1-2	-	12	CASSLGTWGYTF	TGTGCCAGCAGCTTAGGGACGTGGGGCTACACCTTC
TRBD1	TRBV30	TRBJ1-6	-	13	CAHGGQSNSPLHF	TGTGCCCACGGGGGACAGTCTAATTCACCCCTCCACTTT
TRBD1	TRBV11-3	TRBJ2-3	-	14	CASSPGGERYTQYF	TGTGCCAGCAGCCCAGGGGGCGAGCGGTATACGCAGTATTTT
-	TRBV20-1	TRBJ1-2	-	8	CGDGGYTF	TGCGGGGATGGTGGCTACACCTTC
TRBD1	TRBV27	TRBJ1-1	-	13	CASSYTQGSEAFF	TGTGCCAGCAGTTATACACAGGGGTCTGAAGCTTTCTTT
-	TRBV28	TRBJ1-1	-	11	CASRRNTEAFF	TGTGCCAGCCGAAGGAACACTGAAGCTTTCTTT
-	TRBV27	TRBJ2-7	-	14	CASSQRGPSYEQYF	TGTGCCAGCAGCCAGAGGGGTCCGTCCTACGAGCAGTACTTC
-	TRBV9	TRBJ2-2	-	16	CASSVDPQGYTGELFF	TGTGCCAGCAGCGTAGATCCCCAGGGATACACCGGGGAGCTGTTTTTT
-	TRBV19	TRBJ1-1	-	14	CASSASHLNTEAFF	TGTGCCAGTAGTGCGTCCCATTTGAACACTGAAGCTTTCTTT
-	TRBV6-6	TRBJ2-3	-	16	CASSPRVGASTDTQYF	TGTGCCAGCAGCCCCCGGGTGGGTGCTAGCACAGATACGCAGTATTTT
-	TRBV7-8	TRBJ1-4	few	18	CASSEGEVAVGNSEKLFF	TGTGCCAGCAGCGAGGGCGAGGTGGCAGTGGGAAATAGTGAAAAACTGTTTTTT
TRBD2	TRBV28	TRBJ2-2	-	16	CASSLTAGANTGELFF	TGTGCCAGCAGTTTAACAGCGGGGGCGAACACCGGGGAGCTGTTTTTT
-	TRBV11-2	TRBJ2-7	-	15	CASRRHSANPYEQYF	TGTGCCAGCAGAAGGCACAGCGCCAACCCTTACGAGCAGTACTTC
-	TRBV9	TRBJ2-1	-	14	CASSVGESYNEQFF	TGTGCCAGCAGCGTAGGGGAATCCTACAATGAGCAGTTCTTC
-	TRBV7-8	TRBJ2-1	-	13	CASSLAGVTEQFF	TGTGCCAGCAGCTTAGCGGGAGTTACTGAGCAGTTCTTC
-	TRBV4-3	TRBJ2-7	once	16	CASSQDPRQTFYEQYF	TGCGCCAGCAGCCAAGATCCGAGACAGACGTTCTACGAGCAGTACTTC
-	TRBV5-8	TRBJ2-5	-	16	CASSGASWGVGETQYF	TGTGCCAGCAGCGGAGCCTCGTGGGGGGTCGGGGAGACCCAGTACTTC
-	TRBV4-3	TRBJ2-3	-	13	CASSQGLGNTQYF	TGCGCCAGCAGCCAAGGTCTAGGGAATACGCAGTATTTT
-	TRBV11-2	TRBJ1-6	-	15	CASSPGQAANSPLHF	TGTGCCAGCAGCCCTGGCCAAGCCGCGAATTCACCCCTCCACTTT
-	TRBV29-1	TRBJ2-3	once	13	CSVEDLGTDTQYF	TGCAGCGTTGAAGATCTTGGCACAGATACGCAGTATTTT
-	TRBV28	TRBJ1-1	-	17	CASTTVKGSWWNTEAFF	TGTGCCAGCACCACGGTAAAGGGGTCCTGGTGGAACACTGAAGCTTTCTTT
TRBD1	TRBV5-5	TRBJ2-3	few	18	CASSLGRPGQGDTDTQYF	TGTGCCAGCAGCTTGGGAAGACCGGGACAGGGTGACACAGATACGCAGTATTTT
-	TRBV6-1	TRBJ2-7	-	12	CASKTGTYEQYF	TGTGCCAGCAAGACGGGGACCTACGAGCAGTACTTC
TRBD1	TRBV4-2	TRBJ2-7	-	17	CASSQDPTGTGTYEQYF	TGTGCCAGCAGCCAAGACCCCACCGGGACAGGGACCTACGAGCAGTACTTC
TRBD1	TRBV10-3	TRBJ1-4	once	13	CATGTGEDEKLFF	TGTGCCACAGGGACAGGGGAGGATGAAAAACTGTTTTTT
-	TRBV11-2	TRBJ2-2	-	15	CASTLTPTNTGELFF	TGTGCCAGCACCTTGACCCCCACGAACACCGGGGAGCTGTTTTTT
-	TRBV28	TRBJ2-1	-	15	CATRGRRSSYNEQFF	TGTGCCACCCGTGGACGTAGGAGCTCCTACAATGAGCAGTTCTTC
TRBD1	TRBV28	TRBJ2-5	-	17	CASSSYPTQGAQETQYF	TGTGCCAGCAGTTCCTACCCAACTCAGGGGGCACAAGAGACCCAGTACTTC
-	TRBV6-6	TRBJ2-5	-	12	CASSYDGTFQYF	TGTGCCAGCAGTTACGATGGGACCTTCCAGTACTTC
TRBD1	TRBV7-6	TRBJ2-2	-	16	CASTDSTGSTAGELFF	TGTGCCAGCACCGACTCGACAGGGTCGACGGCCGGGGAGCTGTTTTTT
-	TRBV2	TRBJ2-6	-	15	CASTYETSGANVLTF	TGTGCCAGCACCTATGAAACCTCTGGGGCCAACGTCCTGACTTTC